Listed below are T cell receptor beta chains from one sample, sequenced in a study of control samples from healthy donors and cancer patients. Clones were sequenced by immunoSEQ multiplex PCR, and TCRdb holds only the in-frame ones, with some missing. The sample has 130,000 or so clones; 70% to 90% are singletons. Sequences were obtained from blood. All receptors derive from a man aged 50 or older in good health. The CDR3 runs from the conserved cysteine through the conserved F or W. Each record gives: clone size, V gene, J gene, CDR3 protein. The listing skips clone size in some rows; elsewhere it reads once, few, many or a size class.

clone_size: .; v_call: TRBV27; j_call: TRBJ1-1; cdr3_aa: CASSFQENTEAFF
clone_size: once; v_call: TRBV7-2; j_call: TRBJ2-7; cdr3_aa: CASRSPWDRAYEQYF
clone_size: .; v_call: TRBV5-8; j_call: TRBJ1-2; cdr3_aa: CASSLRTDNYGYTF
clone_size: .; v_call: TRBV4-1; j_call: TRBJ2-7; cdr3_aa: CASSQQTGAYEQYF
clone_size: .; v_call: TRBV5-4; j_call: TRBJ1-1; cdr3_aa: CASSSDRIMNTEAFF
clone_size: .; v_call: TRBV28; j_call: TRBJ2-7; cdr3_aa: CASSLPGTGSHEQYF
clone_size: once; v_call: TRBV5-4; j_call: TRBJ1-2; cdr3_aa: CASSLSLEGYTF
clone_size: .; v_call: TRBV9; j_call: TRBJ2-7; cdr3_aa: CASSGSSGGPSYEQYF
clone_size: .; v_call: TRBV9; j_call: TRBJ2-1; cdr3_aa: CASRETSGGPHNEQFF
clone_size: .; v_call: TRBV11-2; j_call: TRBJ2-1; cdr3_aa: CASSPAGGAYNEQFF
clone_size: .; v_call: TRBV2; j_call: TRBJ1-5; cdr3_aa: CASSEAQSGDSNQPQHF
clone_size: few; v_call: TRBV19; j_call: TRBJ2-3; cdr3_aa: CASSGSSSGGHPSTDTQYF
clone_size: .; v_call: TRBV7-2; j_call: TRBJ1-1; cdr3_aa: CASSPGGWGTEAFF
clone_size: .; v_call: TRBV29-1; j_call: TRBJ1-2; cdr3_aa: CSVRGEGYGYTF
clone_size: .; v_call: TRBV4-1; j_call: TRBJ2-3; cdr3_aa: CASSLNERATDTQYF
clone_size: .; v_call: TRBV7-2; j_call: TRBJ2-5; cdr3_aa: CASSLGSGAYQETQYF
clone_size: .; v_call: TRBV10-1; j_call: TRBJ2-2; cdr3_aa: CASSDPGWTAGELFF
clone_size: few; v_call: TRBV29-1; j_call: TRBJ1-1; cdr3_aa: CSVIRWDTEAFF
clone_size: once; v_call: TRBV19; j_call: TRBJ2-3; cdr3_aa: CASSIGTPSTDTQYF
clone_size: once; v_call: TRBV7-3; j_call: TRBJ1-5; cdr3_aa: CASSNSSRATQPQHF
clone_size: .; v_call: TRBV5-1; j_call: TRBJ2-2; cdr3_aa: CASSPSGQNTGELFF
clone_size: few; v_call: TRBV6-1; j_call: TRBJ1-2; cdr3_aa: CASSESKGASYGYTF
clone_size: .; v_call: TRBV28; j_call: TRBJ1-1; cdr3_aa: CASSFAGTGYFGNEAFF
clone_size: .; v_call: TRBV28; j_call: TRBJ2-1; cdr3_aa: CASSPQTEQFF
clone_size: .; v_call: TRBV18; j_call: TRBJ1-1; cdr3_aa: CASSPDKNTEAFF
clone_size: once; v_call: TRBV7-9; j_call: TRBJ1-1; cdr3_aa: CASSHGTGGSTEAFF
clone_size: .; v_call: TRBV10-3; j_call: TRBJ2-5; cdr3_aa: CAISRQGGVETQYF
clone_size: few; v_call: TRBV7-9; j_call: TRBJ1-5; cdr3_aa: CASSLGDPKHQPQHF
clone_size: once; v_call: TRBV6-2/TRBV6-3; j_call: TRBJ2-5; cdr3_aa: CASSQLAGEPRTQYF
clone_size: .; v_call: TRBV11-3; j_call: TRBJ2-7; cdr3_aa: CASSLNRISGEQYF
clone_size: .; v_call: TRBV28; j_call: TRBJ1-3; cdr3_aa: CASSFSRNSGNTIYF
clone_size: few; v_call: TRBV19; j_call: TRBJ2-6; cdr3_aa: CASNTGASGANVLTF
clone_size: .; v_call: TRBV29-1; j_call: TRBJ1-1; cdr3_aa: CTWQRNTEAFF
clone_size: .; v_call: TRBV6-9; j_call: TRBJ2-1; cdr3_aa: CASSKRLAGISYNEQFF
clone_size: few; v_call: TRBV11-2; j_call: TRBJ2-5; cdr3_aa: CASSLDFGVPPQETQYF
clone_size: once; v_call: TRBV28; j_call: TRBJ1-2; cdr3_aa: CASHTMGQGYGYTF
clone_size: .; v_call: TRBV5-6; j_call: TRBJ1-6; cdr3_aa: CASSLEGPGGSYNSPLHF
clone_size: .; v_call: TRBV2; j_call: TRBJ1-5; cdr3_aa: CASSYQGTYSNQPQHF
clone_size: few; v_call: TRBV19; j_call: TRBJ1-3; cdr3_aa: CASRTGGNGNTIYF